This is a list of T cell receptor beta chains from one sample in a study of T cell repertoires in cytomegalovirus infection. TCRdb analysed the reads with MiXCR anew, one entry per CDR3 protein. Among roughly 350,000 distinct CDR3 sequences listed, roughly 36% were seen once. Antigen specificity for these receptors is unknown. The sample in question was cultured PBMCs, obtained from culture after CMV antigen stimulation. These receptors came from a human donor in good health (CMV status not recorded). Some clones in this sample may be carry-over from other donors' samples. CDR3s include the opening cysteine and the closing phenylalanine or tryptophan. The order of the fields is clone size, D gene, J gene, V gene, CDR3 length, CDR3 DNA, CDR3 protein. A D gene is named only where the DNA matches it firmly. Clone size is given for some rows only: seen once, a few or many times, or a class if the clone is expanded.

clone size: many
D gene: -
J gene: TRBJ1-2
V gene: TRBV6-1
CDR3 length: 13
CDR3 DNA: TGTGCCAGCAGTCCTGCAGGGGACTCTGGCTACACCTTC
CDR3 protein: CASSPAGDSGYTF

clone size: -
D gene: TRBD2
J gene: TRBJ2-3
V gene: TRBV6-5
CDR3 length: 16
CDR3 DNA: TGTGCCAGCAGTTACTCGGCCCTGGGGGGGATGGATACGCAGTATTTT
CDR3 protein: CASSYSALGGMDTQYF

clone size: -
D gene: TRBD1
J gene: TRBJ1-3
V gene: TRBV6-6
CDR3 length: 18
CDR3 DNA: TGTGCCAGCAGTTACAGAGGATCGACAGGGACTTCTGGAAACACCATATATTTT
CDR3 protein: CASSYRGSTGTSGNTIYF

clone size: many
D gene: -
J gene: TRBJ1-1
V gene: TRBV7-2
CDR3 length: 16
CDR3 DNA: TGTGCCAGCAGGGAAGGGGCAGGGAGGTTGAGCACTGAAGCTTTCTTT
CDR3 protein: CASREGAGRLSTEAFF

clone size: -
D gene: TRBD2
J gene: TRBJ2-1
V gene: TRBV5-1
CDR3 length: 13
CDR3 DNA: TGCGCCAGCACGCTTAGCGGGAGGGCCTCCCAGTTCTTC
CDR3 protein: CASTLSGRASQFF

clone size: few
D gene: -
J gene: TRBJ2-3
V gene: TRBV7-3
CDR3 length: 14
CDR3 DNA: TGTGCCAGCAGCTTATTGGGGGCGCATGATACGCAGTATTTT
CDR3 protein: CASSLLGAHDTQYF

clone size: many
D gene: TRBD2
J gene: TRBJ2-5
V gene: TRBV7-2
CDR3 length: 16
CDR3 DNA: TGTGCCAGCAGCTTAGGTGGGAGGGCCTACACGGAGACCCAGTACTTC
CDR3 protein: CASSLGGRAYTETQYF

clone size: few
D gene: TRBD1
J gene: TRBJ1-6
V gene: TRBV6-6
CDR3 length: 12
CDR3 DNA: TGTGCCGGACGACAGGGAGAGTCACCCCTCCACTTT
CDR3 protein: CAGRQGESPLHF

clone size: few
D gene: -
J gene: TRBJ1-1
V gene: TRBV4-1
CDR3 length: 11
CDR3 DNA: TGCGCCAGCAAACGGGACACTGAAGCTTTCTTT
CDR3 protein: CASKRDTEAFF

clone size: few
D gene: -
J gene: TRBJ2-6
V gene: TRBV7-2
CDR3 length: 14
CDR3 DNA: TGTGCCAGCAGCTTCGTAGGTGGGGCCAACGTCCTGACTTTC
CDR3 protein: CASSFVGGANVLTF

clone size: -
D gene: -
J gene: TRBJ1-4
V gene: TRBV4-3
CDR3 length: 14
CDR3 DNA: TGCGCCAGCAGCCAAGATATTGGGAATGAAAAACTGTTTTTT
CDR3 protein: CASSQDIGNEKLFF

clone size: -
D gene: -
J gene: TRBJ2-3
V gene: TRBV20-1
CDR3 length: 13
CDR3 DNA: TGCAGTGCTAGGTCTGCTAGCACAGATACGCAGTATTTT
CDR3 protein: CSARSASTDTQYF

clone size: -
D gene: TRBD2
J gene: TRBJ2-1
V gene: TRBV4-1
CDR3 length: 17
CDR3 DNA: TGCGCCAGCAGCCAGGTAGTGGTAGCGGGTCGAGCCAATGAGCAGTTCTTC
CDR3 protein: CASSQVVVAGRANEQFF

clone size: many
D gene: TRBD2
J gene: TRBJ2-7
V gene: TRBV7-2
CDR3 length: 14
CDR3 DNA: TGTGCCAGCAGCGGCTCCACTAGCGGCTACGAGCAGTACTTC
CDR3 protein: CASSGSTSGYEQYF

clone size: -
D gene: -
J gene: TRBJ1-1
V gene: TRBV6-2/TRBV6-3
CDR3 length: 11
CDR3 DNA: TGTGCCAGCAGGAGCGGGGTGGAAGCTTTCTTT
CDR3 protein: CASRSGVEAFF

clone size: few
D gene: -
J gene: TRBJ1-6
V gene: TRBV14
CDR3 length: 13
CDR3 DNA: TGTGCCAGCAGCCAAGAACGGGGTTCACCCCTCCACTTT
CDR3 protein: CASSQERGSPLHF

clone size: few
D gene: TRBD2
J gene: TRBJ2-1
V gene: TRBV27
CDR3 length: 17
CDR3 DNA: TGTGCCAGCAGTTTGTTGAGAGCGGGAGGTCCCTACAATGAGCAGTTCTTC
CDR3 protein: CASSLLRAGGPYNEQFF

clone size: -
D gene: TRBD1
J gene: TRBJ2-5
V gene: TRBV20-1
CDR3 length: 13
CDR3 DNA: TGCAGTGCTAGGAGGGACAGACTCGAGACCCAGTACTTC
CDR3 protein: CSARRDRLETQYF

clone size: many
D gene: TRBD1
J gene: TRBJ2-7
V gene: TRBV7-2
CDR3 length: 17
CDR3 DNA: TGTGCCAGCAGCCGTCATACCGGGACAGGGGGTATCAACGAGCAGTACTTC
CDR3 protein: CASSRHTGTGGINEQYF

clone size: few
D gene: -
J gene: TRBJ2-4
V gene: TRBV7-2
CDR3 length: 13
CDR3 DNA: TGTGCCAGCAGAAGAGAACCCAAAAACATTCAGTACTTC
CDR3 protein: CASRREPKNIQYF

clone size: many
D gene: -
J gene: TRBJ1-2
V gene: TRBV7-6
CDR3 length: 16
CDR3 DNA: TGTGCCAGCAGCCGCGACGGGGGGGAAGCTAACTATGGCTACACCTTC
CDR3 protein: CASSRDGGEANYGYTF

clone size: -
D gene: -
J gene: TRBJ1-1
V gene: TRBV24-1
CDR3 length: 12
CDR3 DNA: TGTGCCACCAGTGGCGGAGGCACTGAAGCTTTCTTT
CDR3 protein: CATSGGGTEAFF

clone size: -
D gene: TRBD1
J gene: TRBJ1-4
V gene: TRBV24-1
CDR3 length: 15
CDR3 DNA: TGTGCCACCAGTGATCCTGGGACAGGCGGCGGAAAACTGTTTTTT
CDR3 protein: CATSDPGTGGGKLFF

clone size: many
D gene: -
J gene: TRBJ2-3
V gene: TRBV7-2
CDR3 length: 19
CDR3 DNA: TGTGCCAGCAGCTTAGAGTCTTTGGCGGGGTGGGCTAGCACAGATACGCAGTATTTT
CDR3 protein: CASSLESLAGWASTDTQYF

clone size: -
D gene: TRBD2
J gene: TRBJ2-1
V gene: TRBV15
CDR3 length: 16
CDR3 DNA: TGTGCCACCAGCAGAGGGGGACTAGCGGGGAACAATGAGCAGTTCTTC
CDR3 protein: CATSRGGLAGNNEQFF

clone size: -
D gene: -
J gene: TRBJ2-7
V gene: TRBV6-6
CDR3 length: 15
CDR3 DNA: TGTGCCAGCAGTTACTCCAAACGGGGAACCTACGAGCAGTACTTC
CDR3 protein: CASSYSKRGTYEQYF

clone size: few
D gene: -
J gene: TRBJ1-1
V gene: TRBV20-1
CDR3 length: 14
CDR3 DNA: TGCAGTGCTAGCATCCCCCTCAGGGGCACTGAAGCTTTCTTT
CDR3 protein: CSASIPLRGTEAFF

clone size: -
D gene: TRBD1
J gene: TRBJ2-5
V gene: TRBV4-1
CDR3 length: 16
CDR3 DNA: TGCGCCAGCAGCCAAGAGGGGGACAGGGGTTCGGAGACCCAGTACTTC
CDR3 protein: CASSQEGDRGSETQYF